This TCR beta chain was identified during a study of T cell responses to AZD1222 COVID-19 vaccine. Study observations and caveats: The study identified only six AZD1222 recipients as seropositive at baseline.

Only in-frame clones appear in the TCRdb table, and some are missing; sequencing was by immunoSEQ multiplex PCR. The sample lists under 200,000 clones, about 88% seen once, with 25% to 30% in the top ten. Germline CDR1 reads MNHNY; CDR2 reads SVGAGI (reference sequence). The CDR3 spans 16 residues. With 2 bases removed from V and 3 bases from J, the gap between germline ends came to 17 bases. This clone was detected only once. Its antigen remains unknown. This specimen consisted of peripheral blood, obtained 28 days after the second AZD1222 dose. The TCR comes from an adult who received the AZD1222 COVID-19 vaccine. The rearrangement links TRBV6-6 to TRBJ2-7; maybe TRBD1 (5 bases). CDR3 in DNA: TGTGCCAGCAGTTACCCCTCGGACAAAAGAGACTACGAGCAGTACTTC. Encoded protein: CASSYPSDKRDYEQYF.